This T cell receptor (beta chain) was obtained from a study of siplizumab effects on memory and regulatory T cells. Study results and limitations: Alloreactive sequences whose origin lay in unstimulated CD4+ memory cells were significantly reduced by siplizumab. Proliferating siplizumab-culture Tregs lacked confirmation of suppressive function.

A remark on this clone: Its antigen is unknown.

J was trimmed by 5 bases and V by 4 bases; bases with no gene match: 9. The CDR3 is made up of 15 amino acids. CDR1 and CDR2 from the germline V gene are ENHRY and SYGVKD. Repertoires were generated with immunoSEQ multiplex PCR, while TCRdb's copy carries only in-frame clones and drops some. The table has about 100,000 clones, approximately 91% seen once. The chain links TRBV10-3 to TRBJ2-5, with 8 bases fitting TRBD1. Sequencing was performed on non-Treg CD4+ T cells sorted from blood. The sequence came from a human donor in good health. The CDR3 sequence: CAISASDRGPETQYF. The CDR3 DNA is TGTGCCATCAGTGCGTCCGACAGGGGACCGGAGACCCAGTACTTC.